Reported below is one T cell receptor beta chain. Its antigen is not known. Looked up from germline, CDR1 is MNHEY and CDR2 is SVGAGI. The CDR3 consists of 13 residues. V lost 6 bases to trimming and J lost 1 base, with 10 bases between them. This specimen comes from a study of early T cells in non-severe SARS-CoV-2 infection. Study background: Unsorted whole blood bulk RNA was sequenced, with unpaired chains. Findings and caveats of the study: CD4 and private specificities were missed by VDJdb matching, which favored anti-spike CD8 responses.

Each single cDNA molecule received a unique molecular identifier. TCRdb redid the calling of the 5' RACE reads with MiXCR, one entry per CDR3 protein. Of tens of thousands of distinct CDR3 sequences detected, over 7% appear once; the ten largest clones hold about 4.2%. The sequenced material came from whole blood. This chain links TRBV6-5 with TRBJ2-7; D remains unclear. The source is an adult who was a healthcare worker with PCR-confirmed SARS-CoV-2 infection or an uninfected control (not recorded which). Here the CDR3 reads CASSNDGSYEQYF. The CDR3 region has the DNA TGTGCCAGCAGCAACGACGGATCCTACGAGCAGTACTTC.